The 21 T cell receptor beta chains given below trace back to one sample, sequenced in a study of T cell responses to AZD1222 COVID-19 vaccine. The protocol was immunoSEQ multiplex PCR, while the TCRdb copy is restricted to in-frame clones and leaves out a portion. The table has over 100,000 clones, approximately 86% seen once. Sequenced here: peripheral blood, sampled 28 days after the second AZD1222 dose. These receptors came from an adult who received the AZD1222 COVID-19 vaccine.

This clone was recorded a few times. This chain joins TRBV7-8 and TRBJ1-1; D not certain. The length of the CDR3 is 11 residues. Germline V gene lookup returns CDR1 SGHVS and CDR2 FQNEAQ. Trimming removed 7 bases at V and 0 bases at J, with 3 bases between. The CDR3 loop reads CASKMNTEAFF. The DNA of the CDR3 is TGTGCCAGCAAGATGAACACTGAAGCTTTCTTT.

The chain combines TRBV24-1 with TRBJ2-3; 12 bases agree with TRBD1. V trimming: 4 bases; J trimming: 3 bases; junction bases outside the gene matches: 4. The germline CDR1 and CDR2 sequences are KGHDR and SFDVKD. This CDR3 is built from 16 residues. CDR3 sequence reads: CATSDPGQGATDTQYF. The CDR3 DNA reads TGTGCCACCAGTGACCCGGGACAGGGGGCAACAGATACGCAGTATTTT.

The CDR3 nucleotides read TGTGCCGCAGCCCTAGGGGATAGCGGGGGCTACACCTTC. Translation: CAAALGDSGGYTF. V and J are TRBV19 and TRBJ1-2; D possibly corresponds to TRBD1 (5 bases). V lost 11 bases, J lost 8 bases, and 21 bases lay in between. Germline CDR1 is LNHDA and CDR2 is SQIVND (reference sequence). CDR3 size: 13 residues.

The chain combines TRBV29-1 with TRBJ2-3; the match to TRBD1 covers 7 bases. This CDR3 comprises 14 residues. Per germline, CDR1 SQVTM and CDR2 ANQGSEA. Unmatched junction bases numbered 8, after V lost 6 bases and J lost 2 bases. CDR3: CSVEPGQSTDTQYF. Here the CDR3 DNA reads TGCAGCGTAGAACCGGGACAGTCCACAGATACGCAGTATTTT.

The rearrangement links TRBV5-8 to TRBJ1-2; 7 positions agree with TRBD1. CDR3 length: 16 residues. Germline V gene sequence: CDR1 SGHTS, CDR2 YDEGEE. V gave up 4 bases and J gave up 6 bases; unmatched junction bases: 15. CDR3 region: CASSLLSLGDSNGYTF. CDR3 nucleotide sequence: TGTGCCAGCAGCCTGTTATCTTTGGGGGACAGTAATGGCTACACCTTC.

The rearrangement links TRBV5-8 to TRBJ1-1, with D possibly being TRBD1 (5 bases). CDR3 size: 17 residues. CDR1 and CDR2 (germline): SGHTS, YDEGEE. Trimming took 0 bases from V and 4 from J, leaving 19 bases between them. This CDR3 reads CASSLVGLTAGTTEAFF. CDR3 sequence (DNA): TGTGCCAGCAGCTTGGTGGGGTTGACAGCCGGTACCACTGAAGCTTTCTTT.

The chain joins TRBV7-2 to TRBJ2-5; D not certain. The V gene lost 5 bases and the J gene lost 5 bases, with 15 bases spanning the gap. CDR1 and CDR2 (germline): SGHTA, FQGNSA. The CDR3 has 14 amino acids. The CDR3 DNA reads TGTGCCAGCAGCCCACTCAGTTTGGGGGAGACCCAGTACTTC. This encodes CASSPLSLGETQYF.

CDR3 nucleotides: TGCAGCGGGACTAGCACCGGGGAGCTGTTTTTT. Translating gives CSGTSTGELFF. V and J are TRBV29-1 and TRBJ2-2; 7 bases line up with TRBD2. V dropped 7 bases and J dropped 4; count of bases not matched to a gene: 0. CDR3 size: 11 residues. CDR1 is SQVTM and CDR2 is ANQGSEA in the germline V gene.

The V call is TRBV7-2, the J call TRBJ1-2, with unresolved D. This CDR3 contains 14 residues. Per the germline V gene, CDR1 is SGHTA and CDR2 is FQGNSA. V was shortened by 3 bases and J by 12 bases, with 20 bases between the two germline ends. The CDR3 here is CASSFPGPSKSHTF. The CDR3 nucleotides are TGTGCCAGCAGCTTTCCCGGGCCCTCAAAGTCCCACACCTTC.

The chain has TRBV7-2 and TRBJ2-7, with a tentative D call TRBD2 (7 bases). The CDR3 has 14 amino acids. V lost 3 bases and J 4 bases, leaving 13 bases between the germline ends. Germline V gene lookup returns CDR1 SGHTA and CDR2 FQGNSA. The CDR3 DNA is TGTGCCAGCAGCTTTTCCGGGGGGCAATACGAGCAGTACTTC. Translated: CASSFSGGQYEQYF.

The V call is TRBV20-1, the J call TRBJ1-1, with D possibly being TRBD1 (6 bases). Germline-derived CDR1 and CDR2 are DFQATT and SNEGSKA (reference sequence). The CDR3 runs 14 residues. Trimming pared 3 bases from V and 1 base from J, leaving 12 bases between. CDR3 sequence (DNA): TGCAGTGCTAGTCGCGTGGGGGCGAACACTGAAGCTTTCTTT. This translates into CSASRVGANTEAFF.

V usage is TRBV5-1 and J usage is TRBJ1-2; TRBD1 matches at 7 bases. Germline V gene lookup returns CDR1 SGHRS and CDR2 YFSETQ. CDR3 length: 15 residues. Losses at the gene ends were 4 bases for V and 2 bases for J; bases not matched to a gene: 8. This chain's CDR3 is CASSATTGNNYGYTF. The CDR3 region has the DNA TGCGCCAGCAGCGCAACGACAGGGAACAACTATGGCTACACCTTC.

The CDR3 DNA reads TGTGCCAGCAGTTTCGGGTGGGCAGATACGCAGTATTTT. This encodes CASSFGWADTQYF. The chain is built from TRBV6-2 or TRBV6-3 and TRBJ2-3; D not resolved. V shed 4 bases and J shed 4 bases, with 9 bases lying between them. Germline CDR1 reads MNHEY; CDR2 reads SVGEGT. The CDR3 spans 13 residues.

The chain uses TRBV7-2 and TRBJ2-7; tentative D call: TRBD1 (5 bases). Trimming pared 2 bases from V and 4 bases from J, leaving 18 bases between. The CDR3 totals 16 residues. Germline V gene sequence: CDR1 SGHTA, CDR2 FQGNSA. Here the CDR3 reads CASSLYGHQKGYEQYF. In nucleotides, the CDR3 is TGTGCCAGCAGCTTATACGGCCATCAAAAGGGGTACGAGCAGTACTTC.

This chain links TRBV28 with TRBJ2-7; TRBD1 matches at 7 bases. Germline V lookup: CDR1 MDHEN, CDR2 SYDVKM. With 5 bases clipped from V and 0 bases from J, the junction kept 4 bases outside the gene matches. This CDR3 region has 14 residues. The CDR3, as DNA: TGTGCCAGCAGTAAGAACAGGGGCTCCTACGAGCAGTACTTC. It translates to CASSKNRGSYEQYF.

The chain employs TRBV7-9 and TRBJ1-2, with D hard to call. The CDR3 extends over 14 amino acids. Germline-derived CDR1 and CDR2 are SEHNR and FQNEAQ (reference sequence). Deletions cut 5 bases from V and 4 bases from J, with 14 bases between. For the CDR3, the DNA is TGTGCCAGCAGCCGCCTAGGGTTGGCCTATGGCTACACCTTC. Translated: CASSRLGLAYGYTF.

The V call is TRBV27, the J call TRBJ1-2; perhaps TRBD1 as D (6 bases). V lost 3 bases, J lost 5 bases, and 10 bases lay in between. The CDR3 is 13 amino acids. Germline V lookup: CDR1 MNHEY, CDR2 SMNVEV (reference sequence). CDR3 bases: TGTGCCAGCAGTTTTACAGGGTTGTATGGCTACACCTTC. As protein: CASSFTGLYGYTF.

The DNA of the CDR3 is TGTGCCTGGAGCCCAGACACGGACTATGGCTACACCTTC. Amino acids: CAWSPDTDYGYTF. The V gene is TRBV30, the J gene TRBJ1-2; D not certain. From germline, CDR1 is GTSNPN and CDR2 SVGIG (reference sequence). There are 13 residues in the CDR3. Trimming removed 3 bases from V and 3 bases from J, with 11 bases in between. The full variable domain, completed using reference TRBV30 and TRBJ1-2, is SQTIHQWPATLVQPVGSPLSLECTVEGTSNPNLYWYRQAAGRGLQLLFYSVGIGQISSEVPQNLSASRPQDRQFILSSKKLLLSDSGFYLCAWSPDTDYGYTFGSGTRLTVV.

The chain links TRBV11-1 to TRBJ2-3; 7 bases fit TRBD1. The CDR3 contains 15 residues. V lost 3 bases and J lost 2; bases outside the gene matches: 5. The germline V gene encodes CDR1 SGHAT and CDR2 FQDESV (reference sequence). DNA of the CDR3: TGTGCCAGCAGCTTGGGACAGTTTCCCACAGATACGCAGTATTTT. It is translated as CASSLGQFPTDTQYF.

The chain has TRBV6-6 and TRBJ1-3; D is undetermined. Trimming cost V 7 bases and J 0 bases, with 10 bases left between them. Germline V gives CDR1 MNHNY, CDR2 SVGAGI (reference sequence). This CDR3 has 14 amino acids. This CDR3 is CASNNLLSGNTIYF. Written as DNA, the CDR3 is TGTGCCAGCAATAACCTTCTCTCTGGAAACACCATATATTTT.

This chain links TRBV19 with TRBJ1-1; D call uncertain. The CDR3 totals 14 residues. Germline values: CDR1 LNHDA, CDR2 SQIVND (reference sequence). V was clipped by 5 bases and J by 0 bases, with 10 bases between them. The CDR3 DNA follows: TGTGCCAGTAGTTTATCCGGGTTGAACACTGAAGCTTTCTTT. Translated, it gives CASSLSGLNTEAFF.